This TCR beta chain stems from a study of read filtering for tumor transcriptome and immune sequencing. Looking at the study overall: The cohort had over 16 men and approximately 13 women aged about 47 to 80, mean roughly 66 years. Study-level results: The sorted CD138-negative fraction was a mixed bone marrow immune population, not purified T cells.

This clonotype has a count of ten or more. Its cognate antigen is unknown. This CDR3 is 15 amino acids long. CDR1 is SGHRS and CDR2 is YFSETQ in the germline V gene. V dropped 4 bases and J dropped 5; count of bases not matched to a gene: 6. From 300 to 450 ng of RNA, a library with molecular barcoded alpha/delta and beta/gamma adaptors was made. TCRdb re-called the reads with MiXCR, one entry per CDR3 protein. The sample contains approximately 24,000 distinct CDR3 sequences, about 20% of which appear only once. The receptor's source is a donor aged 40 or over with multiple myeloma. The sequenced material came from a population of CD138-negative cells sorted from bone marrow. The V gene is TRBV5-1, the J gene TRBJ2-5, with 12 bases matching TRBD2. CDR3 in DNA: TGCGCCAGCAGCATAGGACTAGCGGGGCGTGAGACCCAGTACTTC. Amino acid sequence: CASSIGLAGRETQYF.